One T cell receptor beta chain is described in this entry. The antigen remains unidentified. PCR used 60 Vbeta primers and 13 Jbeta primers. TCRdb keeps only in-frame clones here, not all; method: immunoSEQ multiplex PCR. The table lists 180,000 or so clones, 75% to 90% of them singletons. This entry is derived from a study of cytomegalovirus exposure and HLA in healthy donors. Study-wide findings and caveats: Excluded: some indistinguishable V segments such as TRBV6-2 and TRBV6-3. There was a cluster of highly shared sequence variants that was likely a sequencing artifact.

Germline assignment: CDR1 MNHNS and CDR2 SASEGT. CDR3 size: 13 residues. Between the trimmed V and J ends, which lost 5 bases and 6 bases, there was a span of 14 bases. Specimen: PBMCs. This TCR came from a woman in her 30s in good health and CMV-seronegative. This chain joins TRBV6-1 and TRBJ2-7; possibly TRBD2 for D (6 bases). The CDR3 DNA reads as TGTGCCAGCAGTTTCACGGAGGGGCGCGAGCAGTACTTC. This gives the protein CASSFTEGREQYF.